The text below deals with one T cell receptor (beta chain). Its matching antigen is unknown. This specimen comes from a study of monozygotic twins with inflammatory bowel disease. This CDR3 comprises 13 residues. CDR1 is GTSNPN, CDR2 SVGIG, per germline (reference sequence). Two nested PCRs, run for about 16 and 10 cycles, were applied to TCRalpha and TCRbeta cDNA. TCRdb reanalyzed the 5' RACE reads, giving one entry per CDR3 protein sequence and no DNA. The sample holds 350,000 to 500,000 distinct CDR3 sequences. Study-level points and caveats: Diversity of TCRbeta measured by inverse Simpson was lower in IBD patients than in healthy co-twins. Reduced clonotype sharing with other individuals was observed in IBD patients relative to healthy twins, especially with disease activity. Extra variability in the repertoires of patients may have come from differing immunosuppressive treatments.

This rearrangement joins TRBV30 to TRBJ2-5; TCRdb outputs TRBD1, but without DNA this stays unchecked. The TCR comes from a human donor with ulcerative colitis or Crohn's disease, or a healthy co-twin of an affected twin (not recorded which). The sequenced sample consisted of blood. The CDR3 sequence is CAWTVGTGKTQYF.